This T cell receptor (beta chain) was recorded in a study of blood T cell repertoires in COVID-19. Across the study: Sources were T cells, B-cell-depleted T cells, or PBMCs; the material itself was cDNA or gDNA.

V lost 6 bases and J lost 1; bases outside the gene matches: 5. From germline, CDR1 is LNHDA and CDR2 SQIVND (reference sequence). The CDR3 runs to 16 residues. Some clones are missing from TCRdb's copy, which holds only in-frame ones; the method was immunoSEQ multiplex PCR. The table shows a few hundred thousand clones, with roughly 90% occurring only once. This clonotype was obtained from a man aged 40-49 years with acute or convalescent COVID-19. The specimen sequenced was peripheral blood. This chain joins TRBV19 and TRBJ2-2; 10 bases map to TRBD2. In DNA form, the CDR3 reads TGTGCCAGTAGCCCAGCGGGGGGGCGGAACACCGGGGAGCTGTTTTTT. Translated: CASSPAGGRNTGELFF.